One sample yielded the 8 T cell receptor beta chains listed below, sequenced in a study of OX40 agonist ivuxolimab in advanced cancers. Some clones are missing from TCRdb's copy, which holds only in-frame ones; the method was immunoSEQ multiplex PCR. Of tens of thousands of clones listed, roughly 90% are singletons. Sequenced material: CD4+ or CD8+ T cells sorted from blood, taken in a trial of the OX40 agonist ivuxolimab. These receptors were collected from an adult with an advanced solid tumor such as melanoma, head and neck, liver or kidney cancer.

The chain employs TRBV19 and TRBJ2-6; 9 positions match TRBD1. This CDR3 has 14 amino acids. Germline trimming cut 5 bases from V and 4 bases from J; bases unmatched to any gene: 0. CDR1 is LNHDA and CDR2 is SQIVND in the germline V gene (reference sequence). The CDR3 is CASSGTGGANVLTF. As DNA, the CDR3 is TGTGCCAGTAGTGGGACAGGGGGGGCCAACGTCCTGACTTTC.

The chain couples TRBV6-6 to TRBJ2-7; D tentatively fits TRBD1 or TRBD2 (5 bases each). Germline V lookup: CDR1 MNHNY, CDR2 SVGAGI (reference sequence). V lost 6 bases, J lost 4 bases, and 19 bases lay in between. CDR3 length equals 15 residues. The CDR3 loop is CASSWMGVSTYEQYF. CDR3 nucleotides: TGTGCCAGCAGCTGGATGGGGGTTTCCACTTACGAGCAGTACTTC.

The chain recombines TRBV5-1 with TRBJ1-4; D unresolved. The CDR3 runs to 15 residues. The V end was cut by 0 bases, the J end by 5 bases, with 11 bases between. The germline V gene encodes CDR1 SGHRS and CDR2 YFSETQ. The CDR3 loop is CASSLDGGPNEKLFF. The CDR3 nucleotides are TGCGCCAGCAGCTTGGACGGCGGACCGAATGAAAAACTGTTTTTT.

V usage is TRBV7-8 and J usage is TRBJ2-2; the D is unclear. This CDR3 has 13 residues. V lost 5 bases and J 1 base, leaving 5 bases between the germline ends. Germline V gene sequence: CDR1 SGHVS, CDR2 FQNEAQ. CDR3 DNA: TGTGCCAGCAGCATGGGGAACACCGGGGAGCTGTTTTTT. It yields the protein CASSMGNTGELFF.

This clone was seen only once. This chain links TRBV5-1 with TRBJ2-1, with 10 positions matching TRBD2. The V and J ends lost 4 bases and 8 bases, in that order; junction bases with no gene match: 6. Germline loops: CDR1 SGHRS, CDR2 YFSETQ. The CDR3 extends over 14 amino acids. The CDR3: CASSPNSGRDEQFF. As DNA, the CDR3 is TGCGCCAGCAGCCCAAACAGCGGGAGGGATGAGCAGTTCTTC.

V is TRBV7-6 and J is TRBJ2-2; D remains ambiguous. There are 14 residues in the CDR3. Germline CDR1 and CDR2: SGHVS and FNYEAQ. V lost 4 bases, J lost 0 bases, and 6 bases lay in between. CDR3 nucleotide sequence: TGTGCCAGCAGCTCAACAGCGAACACCGGGGAGCTGTTTTTT. Its protein product is CASSSTANTGELFF.

This chain links TRBV5-6 with TRBJ2-7; TRBD1 aligns across 10 bases. This CDR3 has 15 amino acids. V trimming: 2 bases; J trimming: 4 bases; junction bases outside the gene matches: 6. CDR1 and CDR2 from the germline V gene are SGHDT and YYEEEE. The CDR3 coding sequence is TGTGCCAGCAGCTTTTCGGGGACAGGGGTATACGAGCAGTACTTC. Protein product: CASSFSGTGVYEQYF.

V is TRBV9 and J is TRBJ2-7; D possibly corresponds to TRBD1 (5 bases). The germline CDR1 and CDR2 sequences are SGDLS and YYNGEE. With 0 bases removed from V and 0 bases from J, the gap between germline ends came to 7 bases. The CDR3 has 14 amino acids. In DNA, the CDR3 is TGTGCCAGCAGCGTAGATCAGGGCTCCTACGAGCAGTACTTC. Translated: CASSVDQGSYEQYF.